The clone carrying this T cell receptor beta chain was counted between two and nine times. The target antigen is unknown. This record belongs to a study of identical twins. Study results and limitations: There was more out-of-frame TCR alpha sharing in monozygotic twins than models estimated.

From germline, CDR1 is LGHNA and CDR2 YSLEER. This CDR3 contains 15 residues. Unmatched junction bases numbered 4, after V lost 4 bases and J lost 5 bases. TCRdb re-called the 5' RACE reads with MiXCR, one entry per CDR3 protein. The repertoire consists of fewer than 500,000 distinct CDR3 sequences, with roughly a quarter occurring once and the leading ten covering roughly 3%. These data were also filed under a second study, of T cells expressing NK-cell markers. That paper adds: All TCR beta repertoires analysed originated from sorted CD3+CD56+NKG2C+, CD3+CD56+NKG2C- and CD3+CD56-NKG2C+ T cells. Dominant NKG2C+ clonotypes were found to form roughly 1.0-7.5% of CD8+ T cells in over five donors.

The clonotype originates from a woman under 30 in good health. This chain connects TRBV4-3 to TRBJ2-7; 14 bases are a match to TRBD2. The sequencing input was CD4+ T cells sorted from blood. The CDR3 DNA sequence: TGCGCCAGCAGCCGGGGGGGACTAGCGGGAGACGAGCAGTACTTC. It codes for CASSRGGLAGDEQYF.